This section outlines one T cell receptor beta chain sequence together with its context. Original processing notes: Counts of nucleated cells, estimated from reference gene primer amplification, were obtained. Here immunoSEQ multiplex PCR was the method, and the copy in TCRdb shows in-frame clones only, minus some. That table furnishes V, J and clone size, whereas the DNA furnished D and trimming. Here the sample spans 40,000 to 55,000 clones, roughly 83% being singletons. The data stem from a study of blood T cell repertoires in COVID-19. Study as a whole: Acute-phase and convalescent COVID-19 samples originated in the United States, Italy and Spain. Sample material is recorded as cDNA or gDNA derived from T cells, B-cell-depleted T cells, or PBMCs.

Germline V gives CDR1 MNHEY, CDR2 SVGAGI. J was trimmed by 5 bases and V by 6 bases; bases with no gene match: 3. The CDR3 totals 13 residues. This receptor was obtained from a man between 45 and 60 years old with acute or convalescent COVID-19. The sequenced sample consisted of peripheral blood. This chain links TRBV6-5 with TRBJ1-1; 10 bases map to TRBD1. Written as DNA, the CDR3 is TGTGCCAGCAGGGGACAGGGGCATACTGAAGCTTTCTTT. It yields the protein CASRGQGHTEAFF.